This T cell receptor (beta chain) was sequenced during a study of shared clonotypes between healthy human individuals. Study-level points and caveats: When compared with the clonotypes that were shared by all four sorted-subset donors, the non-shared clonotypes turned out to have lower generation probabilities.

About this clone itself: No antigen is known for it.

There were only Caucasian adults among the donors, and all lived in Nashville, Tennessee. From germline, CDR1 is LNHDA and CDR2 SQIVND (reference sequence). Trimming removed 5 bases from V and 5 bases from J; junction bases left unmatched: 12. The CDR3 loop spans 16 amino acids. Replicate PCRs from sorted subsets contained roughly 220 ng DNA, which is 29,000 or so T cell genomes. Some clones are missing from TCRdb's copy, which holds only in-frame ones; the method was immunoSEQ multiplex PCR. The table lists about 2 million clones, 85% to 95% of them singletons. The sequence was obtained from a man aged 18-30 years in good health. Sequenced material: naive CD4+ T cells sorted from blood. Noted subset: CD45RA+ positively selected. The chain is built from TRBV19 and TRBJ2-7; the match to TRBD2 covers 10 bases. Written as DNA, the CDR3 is TGTGCCAGTAGTCCGACCTCTAGCGGGAGAAACGACGAGCAGTACTTC. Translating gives CASSPTSSGRNDEQYF. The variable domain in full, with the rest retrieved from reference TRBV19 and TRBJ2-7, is DGGITQSPKYLFRKEGQNVTLSCEQNLNHDAMYWYRQDPGQGLRLIYYSQIVNDFQKGDIAEGYSVSREKKESFPLTVTSAQKNPTAFYLCASSPTSSGRNDEQYFGPGTRLTVT.